This T cell receptor beta chain came from a study of vaccination and CD4 T cells after COVID-19. The wider study: Post-COVID samples had a sampling time that fell a median approximately 93 days after diagnosis (range 35 to 161). Study conclusions and caveats: The cohort comprised relatively few convalescent patients, and no early post-infection timepoints were analyzed.

The Oncomine TCR Beta short-read assay was applied to DNA of cultured CD4+ T cells. It was from cultured CD4+ T cells that genomic DNA was extracted. TCRdb ran MiXCR on the PCR reads and lists one entry per CDR3 protein. Of 7,000 to 9,500 distinct CDR3 sequences listed, around 57% are singletons. Between the trimmed V and J ends, which lost 1 base and 5 bases, there was a span of 11 bases. Germline assignment: CDR1 SEHNR and CDR2 FQNEAQ (reference sequence). The CDR3 runs to 14 residues. Notes on this clonotype: The antigen remains unidentified.

Specified treatment: roughly 11-day PBMC culture with coronavirus spike peptide pools or control peptides (ViraFEST assay). First, ViraFEST expanded antigen-specific T cells with peptide pools, and next it sequenced the TCRs. The sequencing sample was made of CD4+ T cells from blood, cultured in vitro. This clonotype was sampled from a human donor who had recovered from COVID-19. This chain uses TRBV7-9 with TRBJ1-2; no clear D gene. The CDR3 loop is CASSLDPAPYGYTF. The CDR3 bases are TGTGCCAGCAGCTTAGACCCAGCGCCGTATGGCTACACCTTC.